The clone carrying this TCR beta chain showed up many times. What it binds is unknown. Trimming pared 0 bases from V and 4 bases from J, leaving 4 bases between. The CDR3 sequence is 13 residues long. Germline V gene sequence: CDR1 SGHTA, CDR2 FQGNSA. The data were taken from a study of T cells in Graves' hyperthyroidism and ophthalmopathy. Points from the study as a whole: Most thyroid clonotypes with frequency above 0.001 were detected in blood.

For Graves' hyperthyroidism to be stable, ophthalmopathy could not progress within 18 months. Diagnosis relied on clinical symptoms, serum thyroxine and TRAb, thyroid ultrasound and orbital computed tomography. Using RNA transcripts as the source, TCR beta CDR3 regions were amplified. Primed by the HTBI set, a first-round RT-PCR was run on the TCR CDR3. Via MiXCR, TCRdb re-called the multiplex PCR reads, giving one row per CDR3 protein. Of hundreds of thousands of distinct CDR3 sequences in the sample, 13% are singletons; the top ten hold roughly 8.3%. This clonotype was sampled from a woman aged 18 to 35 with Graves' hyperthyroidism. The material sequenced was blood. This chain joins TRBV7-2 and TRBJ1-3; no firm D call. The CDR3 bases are TGTGCCAGCAGCTTAGCACAGGGAAACACCATATATTTT. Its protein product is CASSLAQGNTIYF.